The rows below give T cell receptor beta chains drawn from one sample of a study of blood T cell repertoires in COVID-19. TCRdb keeps only in-frame clones here, not all; method: immunoSEQ multiplex PCR. The profile shows hundreds of thousands of clones, 90% of them singletons. The sample consisted of peripheral blood. The receptors were gathered from a woman aged 40 to 55 with COVID-19, enrolled during active disease. CDR3s include the opening cysteine and the closing phenylalanine or tryptophan.

v_gene	j_gene	CDR3aa
TRBV19	TRBJ1-5	CASSSGGDQPQHF
TRBV9	TRBJ1-1	CASSVDGQALITEAFF
TRBV5-6	TRBJ2-1	CASSEVGARYNEQFF
TRBV4-1	TRBJ2-2	CASSQGALGTGELFF
TRBV27	TRBJ2-7	CVAGSYEQYF
TRBV11-2	TRBJ1-2	CASSRGQGSYGYTF
TRBV5-1	TRBJ1-2	CASSSLWGQGYTF
TRBV24-1	TRBJ1-1	CATSEFSRSVRRSTEAFF
TRBV27	TRBJ2-7	CASKGSGYEQYF
TRBV6-1	TRBJ1-4	CASSEARDPARGKLFF
TRBV7-2	TRBJ2-3	CASSLPRDRVIDTQYF
TRBV20-1	TRBJ1-5	CSASKDGGISNQPQHF
TRBV4-2	TRBJ1-4	CASSQDFSGQGAEKLFF
TRBV28	TRBJ1-1	CASSSIGTGGNEAFF
TRBV28	TRBJ2-3	CASRGPGLAGGPRDTQYF
TRBV19	TRBJ2-1	CASSRLQGNEQFF
TRBV29-1	TRBJ1-4	CSALSGNEKLFF
TRBV2	TRBJ2-5	CASSEIGQGSTQYF
TRBV11-3	TRBJ2-1	CASSSGQVRNEQFF
TRBV5-4	TRBJ2-7	CASSFTPSGGSYEQYF
TRBV4-1	TRBJ2-7	CASSQDWDRGPGEQYF
TRBV5-1	TRBJ1-4	CASSLGGKNEKLFF
TRBV6-5	TRBJ2-7	CASIKGGDSYEQYF
TRBV9	TRBJ2-2	CASSVKGILAGVNTGELFF
TRBV11-2	TRBJ2-1	CASSADRAYNEQFF
TRBV5-4	TRBJ1-6	CASSPAAGGRISPLHF
TRBV9	TRBJ1-2	CASSVGQGAYGYTF
TRBV18	TRBJ2-7	CASSPGQGQSYEQYF
TRBV19	TRBJ2-1	CASSPRTSGGNEQFF
TRBV7-9	TRBJ1-2	CASTTGTGGEGGYGYTF
TRBV19	TRBJ2-1	CASNAGRNYNEQFF
TRBV4-3	TRBJ1-2	CASSQLPGQGYGYTF
TRBV11-2	TRBJ1-6	CASSPGQGPASPLHF
TRBV19	TRBJ2-3	CASKSLGLDTDTQYF
TRBV15	TRBJ1-5	CATSTRGNGNQPQHF
TRBV6-2/TRBV6-3	TRBJ2-7	CASSYGRGGEQYF
TRBV24-1	TRBJ2-7	CATSALDRGPSEQYF
TRBV29-1	TRBJ1-4	CSATTGATNEKLFF
TRBV27	TRBJ2-6	CASSPIAGVSGANVLTF
TRBV5-4	TRBJ1-1	CASSSQQGKGNTEAFF
TRBV27	TRBJ1-2	CASSFVGAGGYTF
TRBV14	TRBJ1-2	CASSRDSYGYTF
TRBV27	TRBJ2-5	CASGSRPGTQYF
TRBV19	TRBJ1-6	CASSLLSGIRSPLHF
TRBV7-6	TRBJ2-2	CASRSGTGVLGTGELFF
TRBV5-6	TRBJ1-1	CASSLIDRSAEAFF
TRBV7-9	TRBJ1-1	CASSPPVAEVAFF
TRBV7-2	TRBJ2-7	CASSSLAGSSYEQYF
TRBV7-9	TRBJ2-7	CASSSGTDYYEQYF
TRBV5-1	TRBJ2-7	CASSLGGQISYEQYF
TRBV5-1	TRBJ2-3	CASSLVAPVGDTQYF
TRBV2	TRBJ2-3	CASSLDRPTDTQYF
TRBV30	TRBJ1-1	CAFKTGQGGTEAFF
TRBV27	TRBJ1-2	CASSLSGDLDGYTF
TRBV5-1	TRBJ2-5	CASSLETSGGETQYF
TRBV19	TRBJ2-3	CASRLSDRVTDTQYF
TRBV29-1	TRBJ2-7	CSVAGLAGVHEQYF
TRBV28	TRBJ2-2	CASSIDRRELFF
TRBV25-1	TRBJ1-4	CASSDWGQGGNANEKLFF
TRBV2	TRBJ1-6	CASSEATGGGSPLHF